This T cell receptor beta chain was sequenced for a study of monozygotic twins with inflammatory bowel disease. The study's findings and limits: Clonotype overlap with others was lower in IBD patients than in healthy twins, a difference that was greatest with disease activity. Researchers reported no repertoire similarity difference between concordant and discordant twins, possibly from limited power. Healthy co-twins exceeded IBD patients in TCRbeta diversity as measured by inverse Simpson.

Comment on this clonotype: Its target is unknown.

Each sample's cDNA came from eight separate reactions. TCRdb reprocessed the 5' RACE reads and keeps a single row for each CDR3 protein, giving no DNA. The listing records 400,000 or so distinct CDR3 sequences. This receptor was identified in a human donor with ulcerative colitis or Crohn's disease, or a healthy co-twin of an affected twin (not recorded which). Material for sequencing was blood.

The CDR3 spells CASSLRTSGSGTDTQYF. This rearrangement joins TRBV7-8 to TRBJ2-3; the D gene TCRdb calls, TRBD2, cannot be checked with no DNA. The CDR3 totals 17 residues. The germline V gene encodes CDR1 SGHVS and CDR2 FQNEAQ. Supplemented by reference TRBV7-8 and TRBJ2-3, the full variable domain reads GAGVSQSPRYKVAKRGQDVALRCDPISGHVSLFWYQQALGQGPEFLTYFQNEAQLDKSGLPSDRFFAERPEGSVSTLKIQRTQQEDSAVYLCASSLRTSGSGTDTQYFGPGTRLTVL.